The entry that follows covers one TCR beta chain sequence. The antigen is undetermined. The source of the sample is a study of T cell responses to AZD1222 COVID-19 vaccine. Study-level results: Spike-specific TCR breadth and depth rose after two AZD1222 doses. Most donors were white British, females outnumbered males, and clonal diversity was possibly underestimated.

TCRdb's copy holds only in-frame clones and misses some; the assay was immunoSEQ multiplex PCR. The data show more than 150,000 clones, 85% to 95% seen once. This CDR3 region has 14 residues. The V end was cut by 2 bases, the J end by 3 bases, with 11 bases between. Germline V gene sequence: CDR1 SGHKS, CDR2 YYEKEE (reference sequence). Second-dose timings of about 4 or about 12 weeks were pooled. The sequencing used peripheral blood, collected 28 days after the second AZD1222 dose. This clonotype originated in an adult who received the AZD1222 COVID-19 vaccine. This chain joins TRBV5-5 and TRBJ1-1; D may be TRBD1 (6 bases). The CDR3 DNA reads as TGTGCCAGCAGCTTCGGGGGGCGCGACACTGAAGCTTTCTTT. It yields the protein CASSFGGRDTEAFF.